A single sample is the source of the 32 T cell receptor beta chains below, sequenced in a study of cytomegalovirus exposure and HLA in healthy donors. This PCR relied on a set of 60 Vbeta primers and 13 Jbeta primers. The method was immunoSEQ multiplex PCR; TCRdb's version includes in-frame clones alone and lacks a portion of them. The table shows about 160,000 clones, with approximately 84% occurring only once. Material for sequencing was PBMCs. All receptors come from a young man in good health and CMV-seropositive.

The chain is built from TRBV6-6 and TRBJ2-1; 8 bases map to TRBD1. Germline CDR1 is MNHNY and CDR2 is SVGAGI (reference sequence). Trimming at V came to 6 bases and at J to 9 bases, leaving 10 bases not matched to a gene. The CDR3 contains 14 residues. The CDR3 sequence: CASRGRDRFREQFF. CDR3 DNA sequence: TGTGCCAGCAGGGGGCGGGACAGGTTCCGTGAGCAGTTCTTC.

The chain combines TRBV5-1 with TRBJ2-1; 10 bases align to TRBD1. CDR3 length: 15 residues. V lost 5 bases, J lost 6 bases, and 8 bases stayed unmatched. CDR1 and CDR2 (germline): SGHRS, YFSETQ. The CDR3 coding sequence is TGCGCCAGCAGTTATCCGGGACAGGGGCCCAATGAGCAGTTCTTC. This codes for CASSYPGQGPNEQFF.

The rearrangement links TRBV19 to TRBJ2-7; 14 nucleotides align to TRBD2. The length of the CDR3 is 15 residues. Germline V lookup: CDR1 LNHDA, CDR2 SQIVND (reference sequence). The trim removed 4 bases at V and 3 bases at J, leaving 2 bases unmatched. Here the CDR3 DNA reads TGTGCCAGTAGTAACGGACTAGCGGGAGGCTACGAGCAGTACTTC. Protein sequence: CASSNGLAGGYEQYF. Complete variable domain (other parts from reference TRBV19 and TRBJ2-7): DGGITQSPKYLFRKEGQNVTLSCEQNLNHDAMYWYRQDPGQGLRLIYYSQIVNDFQKGDIAEGYSVSREKKESFPLTVTSAQKNPTAFYLCASSNGLAGGYEQYFGPGTRLTVT.

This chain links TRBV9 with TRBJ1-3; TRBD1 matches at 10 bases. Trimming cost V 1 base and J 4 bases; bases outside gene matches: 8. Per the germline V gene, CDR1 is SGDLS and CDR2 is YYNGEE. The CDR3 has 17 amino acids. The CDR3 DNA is TGTGCCAGCAGCGTACTTGAAGGACAGGGGGTCGGAAACACCATATATTTT. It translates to CASSVLEGQGVGNTIYF.

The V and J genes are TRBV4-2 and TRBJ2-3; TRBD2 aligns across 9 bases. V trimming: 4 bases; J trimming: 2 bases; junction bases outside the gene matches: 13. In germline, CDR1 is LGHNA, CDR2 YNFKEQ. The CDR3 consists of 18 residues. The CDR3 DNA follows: TGTGCCAGCAGCCTCCTTGGGGTAGCGGGGGATGCCACAGATACGCAGTATTTT. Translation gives CASSLLGVAGDATDTQYF.

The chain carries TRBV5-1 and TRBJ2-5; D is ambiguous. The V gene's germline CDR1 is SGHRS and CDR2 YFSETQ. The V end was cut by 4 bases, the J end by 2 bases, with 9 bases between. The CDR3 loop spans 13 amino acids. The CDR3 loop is CASSPETQETQYF. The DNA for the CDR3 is TGCGCCAGCAGCCCAGAAACACAAGAGACCCAGTACTTC.

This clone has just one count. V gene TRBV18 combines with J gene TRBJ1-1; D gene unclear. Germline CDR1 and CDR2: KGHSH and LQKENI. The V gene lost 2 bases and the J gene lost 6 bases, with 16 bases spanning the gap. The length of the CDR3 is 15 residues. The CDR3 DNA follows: TGTGCCAGCTCACCAGTGAGAGGGCCCCTGGCTGAAGCTTTCTTT. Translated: CASSPVRGPLAEAFF.

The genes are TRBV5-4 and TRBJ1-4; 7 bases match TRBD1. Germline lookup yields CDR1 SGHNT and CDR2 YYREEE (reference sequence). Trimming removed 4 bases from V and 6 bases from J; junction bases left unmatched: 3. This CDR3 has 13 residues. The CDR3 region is CASSRDSDEKLFF. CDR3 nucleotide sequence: TGTGCCAGCAGCCGGGACAGCGATGAAAAACTGTTTTTT.

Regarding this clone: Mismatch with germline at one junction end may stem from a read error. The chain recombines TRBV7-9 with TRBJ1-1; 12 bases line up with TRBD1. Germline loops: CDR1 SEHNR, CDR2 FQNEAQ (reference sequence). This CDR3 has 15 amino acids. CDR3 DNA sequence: TGTTCCAGCAGCTTCTCCCGGGACAGGGGGCTCAGAGCTTTCTTT. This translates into CSSSFSRDRGLRAFF.

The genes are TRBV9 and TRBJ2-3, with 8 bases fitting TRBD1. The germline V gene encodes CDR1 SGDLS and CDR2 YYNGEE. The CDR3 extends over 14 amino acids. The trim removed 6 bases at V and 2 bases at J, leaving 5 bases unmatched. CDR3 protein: CASTLTGDTDTQYF. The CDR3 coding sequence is TGTGCCAGCACCTTGACAGGGGACACAGATACGCAGTATTTT.

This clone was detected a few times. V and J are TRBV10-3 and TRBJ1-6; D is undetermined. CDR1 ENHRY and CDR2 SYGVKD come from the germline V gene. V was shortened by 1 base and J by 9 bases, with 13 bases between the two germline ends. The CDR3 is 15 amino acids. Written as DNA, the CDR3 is TGTGCCATCAGTGAGTTTAGCGCCGGGGTTTCACCCCTCCACTTT. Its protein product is CAISEFSAGVSPLHF.

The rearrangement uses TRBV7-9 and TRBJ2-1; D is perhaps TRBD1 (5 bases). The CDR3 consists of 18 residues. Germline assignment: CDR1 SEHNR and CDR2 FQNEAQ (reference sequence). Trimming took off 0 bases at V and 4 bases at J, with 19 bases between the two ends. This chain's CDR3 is CASSLAQGLSREYNEQFF. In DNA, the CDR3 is TGTGCCAGCAGCTTAGCGCAGGGTCTCAGCAGGGAATACAATGAGCAGTTCTTC.

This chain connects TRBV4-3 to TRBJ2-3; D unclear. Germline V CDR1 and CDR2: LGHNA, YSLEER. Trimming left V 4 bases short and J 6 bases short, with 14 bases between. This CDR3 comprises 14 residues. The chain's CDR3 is CASSPGLSTDTQYF. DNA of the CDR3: TGCGCCAGCAGCCCGGGTCTTTCTACGGATACGCAGTATTTT.

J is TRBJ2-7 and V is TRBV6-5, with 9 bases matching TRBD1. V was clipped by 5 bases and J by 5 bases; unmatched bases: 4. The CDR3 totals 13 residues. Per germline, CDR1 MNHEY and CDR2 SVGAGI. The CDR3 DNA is TGTGCCAGCAGTAGGGACAGGGACCACGAGCAGTACTTC. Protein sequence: CASSRDRDHEQYF.

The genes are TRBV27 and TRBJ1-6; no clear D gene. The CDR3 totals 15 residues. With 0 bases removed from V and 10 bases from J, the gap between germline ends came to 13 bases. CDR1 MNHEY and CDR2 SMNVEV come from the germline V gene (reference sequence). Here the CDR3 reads CASSLSILGESPLHF. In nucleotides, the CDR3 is TGTGCCAGCAGTTTATCGATTCTTGGGGAGTCACCCCTCCACTTT.

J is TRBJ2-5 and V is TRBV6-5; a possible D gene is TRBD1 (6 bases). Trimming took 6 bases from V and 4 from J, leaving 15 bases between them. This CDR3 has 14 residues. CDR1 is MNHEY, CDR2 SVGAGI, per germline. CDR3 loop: CASRPGAGAETQYF. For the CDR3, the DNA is TGTGCCAGCAGACCAGGGGCTGGGGCAGAGACCCAGTACTTC.

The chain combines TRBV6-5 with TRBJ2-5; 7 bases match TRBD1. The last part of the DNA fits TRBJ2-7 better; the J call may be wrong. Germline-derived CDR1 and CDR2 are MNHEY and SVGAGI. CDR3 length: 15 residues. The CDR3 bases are TGTGCCAGCAGGTACGGACAGGACGGGCCCTACGAGCAGTACTTC. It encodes CASRYGQDGPYEQYF.

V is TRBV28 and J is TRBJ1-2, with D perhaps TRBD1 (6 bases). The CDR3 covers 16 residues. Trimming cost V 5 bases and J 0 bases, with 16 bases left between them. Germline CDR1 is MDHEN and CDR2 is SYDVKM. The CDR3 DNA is TGTGCCAGCAGTCCACCCGGACAGATGACTAACTATGGCTACACCTTC. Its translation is CASSPPGQMTNYGYTF.

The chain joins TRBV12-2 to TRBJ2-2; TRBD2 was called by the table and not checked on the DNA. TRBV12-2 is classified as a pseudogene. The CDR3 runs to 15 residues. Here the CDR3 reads CASRLDMRGAGELFF. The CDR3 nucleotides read TGTGCAAGTCGCTTAGATATGCGGGGGGCCGGGGAGCTGTTTTTT.

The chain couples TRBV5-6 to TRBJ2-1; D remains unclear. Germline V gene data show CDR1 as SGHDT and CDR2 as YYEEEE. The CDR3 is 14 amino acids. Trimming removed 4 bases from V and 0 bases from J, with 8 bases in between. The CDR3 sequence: CASSRVSSYNEQFF. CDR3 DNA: TGTGCCAGCAGCCGTGTTAGCTCCTACAATGAGCAGTTCTTC.

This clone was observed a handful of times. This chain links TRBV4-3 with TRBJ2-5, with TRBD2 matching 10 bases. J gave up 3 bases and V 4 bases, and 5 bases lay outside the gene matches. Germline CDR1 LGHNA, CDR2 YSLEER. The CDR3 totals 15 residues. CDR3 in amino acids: CASSPSGTSEETQYF. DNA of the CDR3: TGCGCCAGCAGCCCCTCCGGGACTAGCGAAGAGACCCAGTACTTC.

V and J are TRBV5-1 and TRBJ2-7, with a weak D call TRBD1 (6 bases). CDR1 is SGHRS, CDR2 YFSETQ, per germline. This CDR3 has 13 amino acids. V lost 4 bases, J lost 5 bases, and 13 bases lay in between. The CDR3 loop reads CASSRGSYNEQYF. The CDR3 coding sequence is TGCGCCAGCAGCAGGGGGTCCTACAACGAGCAGTACTTC.

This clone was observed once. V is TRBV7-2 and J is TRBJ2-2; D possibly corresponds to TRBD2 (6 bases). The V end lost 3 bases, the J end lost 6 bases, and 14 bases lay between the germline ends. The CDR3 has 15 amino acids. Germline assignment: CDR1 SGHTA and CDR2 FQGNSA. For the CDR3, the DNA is TGTGCCAGCAGCTTTCTAGCGTCTAAGGCCGGGGAGCTGTTTTTT. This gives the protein CASSFLASKAGELFF.

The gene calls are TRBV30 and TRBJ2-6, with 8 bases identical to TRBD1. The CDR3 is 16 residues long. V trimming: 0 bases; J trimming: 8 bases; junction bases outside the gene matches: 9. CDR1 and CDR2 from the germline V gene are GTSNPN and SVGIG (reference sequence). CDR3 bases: TGTGCCTGGAGTGTAGGTTGGGGGACAGGTCCCAACGTCCTGACTTTC. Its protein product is CAWSVGWGTGPNVLTF.

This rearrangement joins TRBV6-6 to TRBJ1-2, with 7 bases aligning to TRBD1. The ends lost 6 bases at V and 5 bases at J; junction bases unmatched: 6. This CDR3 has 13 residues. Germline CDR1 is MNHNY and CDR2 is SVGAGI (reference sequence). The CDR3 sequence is CASRIGTDYGYTF. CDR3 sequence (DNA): TGTGCCAGCAGGATCGGGACAGATTATGGCTACACCTTC.

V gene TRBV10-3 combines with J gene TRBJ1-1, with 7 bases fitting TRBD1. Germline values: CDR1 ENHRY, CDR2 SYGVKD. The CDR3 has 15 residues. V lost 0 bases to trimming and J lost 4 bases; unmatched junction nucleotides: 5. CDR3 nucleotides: TGTGCCATCAGTGAGTCCAGGGGGAGTCGCACTGAAGCTTTCTTT. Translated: CAISESRGSRTEAFF.

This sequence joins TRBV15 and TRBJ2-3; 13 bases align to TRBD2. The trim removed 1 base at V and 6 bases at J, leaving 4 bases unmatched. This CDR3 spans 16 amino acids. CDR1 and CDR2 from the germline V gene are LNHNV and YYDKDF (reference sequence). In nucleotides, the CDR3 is TGTGCCACCAGCAGAGGACTAGCGGGGGGCGCCGATACGCAGTATTTT. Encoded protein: CATSRGLAGGADTQYF.

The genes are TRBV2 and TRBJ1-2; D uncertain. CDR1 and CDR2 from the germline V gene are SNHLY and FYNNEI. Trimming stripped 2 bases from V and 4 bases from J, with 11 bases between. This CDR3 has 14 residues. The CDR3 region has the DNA TGTGCCAGCAGTGAACGCCCACAGATCTATGGCTACACCTTC. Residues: CASSERPQIYGYTF.

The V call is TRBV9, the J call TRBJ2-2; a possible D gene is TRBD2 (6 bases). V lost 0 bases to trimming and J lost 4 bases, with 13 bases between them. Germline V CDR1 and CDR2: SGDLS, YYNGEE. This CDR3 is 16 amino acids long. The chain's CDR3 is CASSVEGLPGTGELFF. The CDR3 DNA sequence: TGTGCCAGCAGCGTAGAAGGACTACCGGGCACCGGGGAGCTGTTTTTT.

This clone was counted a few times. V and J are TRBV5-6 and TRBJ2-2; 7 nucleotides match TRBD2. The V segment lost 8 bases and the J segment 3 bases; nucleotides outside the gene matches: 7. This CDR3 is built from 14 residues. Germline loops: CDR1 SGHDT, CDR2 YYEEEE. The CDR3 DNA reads TGTGCCAGTCTTGCGGGGGTGGACACCGGGGAGCTGTTTTTT. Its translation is CASLAGVDTGELFF.

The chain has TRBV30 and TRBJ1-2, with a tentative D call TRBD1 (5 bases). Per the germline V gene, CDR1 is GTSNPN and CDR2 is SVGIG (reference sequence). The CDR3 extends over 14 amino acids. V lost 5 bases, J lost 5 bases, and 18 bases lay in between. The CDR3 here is CAWRGEVTTYGYTF. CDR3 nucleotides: TGTGCCTGGCGGGGGGAGGTGACCACTTATGGCTACACCTTC.

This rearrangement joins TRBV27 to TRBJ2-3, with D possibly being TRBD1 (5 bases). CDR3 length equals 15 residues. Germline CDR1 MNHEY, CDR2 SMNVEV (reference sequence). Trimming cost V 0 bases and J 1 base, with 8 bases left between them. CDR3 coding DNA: TGTGCCAGCAGTTTATCGGTACAGGGCACAGATACGCAGTATTTT. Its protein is CASSLSVQGTDTQYF.